The 20 T cell receptor beta chains listed next were all sequenced from one sample in a study of blood T cells in healthy people across ages. Using a J-beta primer mix together with a sample-barcoded 5' primer, a second PCR was run for 7 to 11 cycles. TCRdb passed the 5' RACE reads through MiXCR, listing each CDR3 protein once. The sample yields hundreds of thousands of distinct CDR3 sequences, around 54% seen once. The sequenced sample consisted of blood. The receptor set was obtained from a man between 60 and 75 years old in good health.

The chain is built from TRBV20-1 and TRBJ1-2, with a tentative D call TRBD1 (5 bases). Deletions cut 5 bases from V and 5 bases from J, with 9 bases between. CDR3 size: 11 residues. Germline CDR1 and CDR2: DFQATT and SNEGSKA (reference sequence). CDR3 residues: CSAVRQYGYTF. The CDR3 DNA reads as TGCAGTGCTGTTAGACAGTATGGCTACACCTTC.

This clonotype was picked up a small number of times. V usage is TRBV12-3 or TRBV12-4 and J usage is TRBJ2-5; 9 bases agree with TRBD1. The CDR3 length is 14 residues. The ends lost 7 bases at V and 1 base at J; junction bases unmatched: 4. The CDR3: CASTRDRVQETQYF. The CDR3, as DNA: TGTGCCAGCACCCGGGACAGGGTCCAAGAGACCCAGTACTTC.

The chain couples TRBV7-9 to TRBJ2-3, with TRBD1 as a possible D gene (6 bases). The V end lost 3 bases, the J end lost 8 bases, and 9 bases lay between the germline ends. There are 12 residues in the CDR3. CDR1 and CDR2 (germline): SEHNR, FQNEAQ (reference sequence). For the CDR3, the DNA is TGTGCCAGCAGCTTGGACAGCAGTACGCAGTATTTT. It yields the protein CASSLDSSTQYF.

The CDR3 DNA sequence: TGCGCCAGCAGCCAATCCACCCCGGACAGGGGAGAGACCCAGTACTTC. Translation gives CASSQSTPDRGETQYF. The chain has TRBV4-1 and TRBJ2-5; 9 bases agree with TRBD1. Looked up from germline, CDR1 is MGHRA and CDR2 is YSYEKL. The CDR3 contains 16 residues. After removal of 2 bases from V and 4 bases from J, the junction contained 8 bases not matched to a gene.

The chain combines TRBV10-2 with TRBJ2-3; TRBD1 matches at 10 bases. Germline loops: CDR1 WSHSY, CDR2 SAAADI. The CDR3 contains 17 residues. The trim removed 6 bases at V and 0 bases at J, leaving 9 bases unmatched. This chain's CDR3 is CASSAGTGDTSTDTQYF. The CDR3 nucleotides read TGCGCCAGCAGCGCCGGGACAGGGGATACTAGCACAGATACGCAGTATTTT.

The J gene is TRBJ2-3, the V gene TRBV11-3; D call uncertain. CDR3 size: 14 residues. Germline CDR1 SGHNT, CDR2 YENEEA. V lost 3 bases and J 2 bases, leaving 9 bases between the germline ends. CDR3 sequence reads: CASSFNGVTDTQYF. The DNA of the CDR3 is TGTGCCAGCAGCTTTAACGGAGTCACAGATACGCAGTATTTT.

This chain joins TRBV11-2 and TRBJ1-2; unclear D gene. CDR3 length: 12 residues. V lost 5 bases and J lost 4, with 8 bases in between. Germline loops: CDR1 SGHAT, CDR2 FQNNGV. The CDR3 bases are TGTGCCAGCAGCGCAACCCGCTATGGCTACACCTTC. Protein product: CASSATRYGYTF. Based on the CDR3 plus reference TRBV11-2 and TRBJ1-2, the full variable domain is EAGVAQSPRYKIIEKRQSVAFWCNPISGHATLYWYQQILGQGPKLLIQFQNNGVVDDSQLPKDRFSAERLKGVDSTLKIQPAKLEDSAVYLCASSATRYGYTFGSGTRLTVV.

This clonotype was seen just once. V and J are TRBV10-1 and TRBJ1-2; D not certain. CDR3 length: 14 residues. Trimming stripped 5 bases from V and 4 bases from J, with 14 bases between. From germline, CDR1 is WNHNN and CDR2 SYGVQD (reference sequence). Here the CDR3 DNA reads TGCGCCAGCAGTCCGGGATCTAACCTCTATGGCTACACCTTC. It specifies CASSPGSNLYGYTF.

The chain is built from TRBV15 and TRBJ2-3; 8 bases line up with TRBD2. The CDR3 totals 16 residues. J was trimmed by 6 bases and V by 0 bases; bases with no gene match: 8. CDR1 is LNHNV, CDR2 YYDKDF, per germline (reference sequence). Here the CDR3 DNA reads TGTGCCACCAGCAGAGATTTACGGGGGGGGCTGGATACGCAGTATTTT. Encoded protein: CATSRDLRGGLDTQYF.

This rearrangement joins TRBV4-2 to TRBJ2-1; 9 bases align to TRBD1. In germline, CDR1 is LGHNA, CDR2 YNFKEQ. This CDR3 has 18 residues. Trimming cost V 1 base and J 9 bases; bases outside gene matches: 16. CDR3 DNA: TGTGCCAGCAGCCAAGGAAGGGATGGGACAGGGAAACAGGGTGAGCAGTTCTTC. As protein: CASSQGRDGTGKQGEQFF.

This rearrangement joins TRBV5-1 to TRBJ2-3; 7 nucleotides match TRBD1. This CDR3 has 15 residues. Germline V gene lookup returns CDR1 SGHRS and CDR2 YFSETQ. Trimming at V came to 1 base and at J to 3 bases, leaving 5 bases not matched to a gene. The CDR3 bases are TGCGCCAGCAGCTTGATCGGGACAGCTACAGATACGCAGTATTTT. Translating it yields CASSLIGTATDTQYF.

The gene calls are TRBV7-2 and TRBJ2-3; D assignment may be TRBD1 or TRBD2 (5 bases each). CDR3 length: 15 residues. V shed 5 bases and J shed 5 bases, with 17 bases lying between them. The germline V gene has CDR1 SGHTA and CDR2 FQGNSA. The CDR3 region has the DNA TGTGCCAGCAGCCCAAGGGTCGTTGGGGGAGATACGCAGTATTTT. Its translation is CASSPRVVGGDTQYF.

The chain combines TRBV24-1 with TRBJ2-2; no reliable D call. Germline V gene data show CDR1 as KGHDR and CDR2 as SFDVKD. The CDR3 is 13 residues long. V was cut by 6 bases and J by 4 bases, with 8 bases left in between. Here the CDR3 reads CATSPRVTGELFF. The CDR3 bases are TGTGCCACCAGTCCTAGAGTCACCGGGGAGCTGTTTTTT.

This chain connects TRBV6-2 or TRBV6-3 to TRBJ1-1; no firm D call. Germline loops: CDR1 MNHEY, CDR2 SVGEGT. The length of the CDR3 is 12 residues. V lost 7 bases and J lost 4, with 10 bases in between. CDR3 amino acids: CASMRVVTEAFF. The CDR3 nucleotides read TGTGCCAGCATGCGGGTAGTCACTGAAGCTTTCTTT.

The V and J genes are TRBV6-6 and TRBJ2-6; 10 nucleotides agree with TRBD1. The J segment lost 2 bases and the V segment lost 3 bases, leaving 4 bases of the junction unmatched. This CDR3 contains 17 residues. From germline, CDR1 is MNHNY and CDR2 SVGAGI (reference sequence). As DNA, the CDR3 is TGTGCCAGCAGTTATATGGGACAGGGGACTGGGGCCAACGTCCTGACTTTC. This codes for CASSYMGQGTGANVLTF.

This rearrangement joins TRBV4-1 to TRBJ1-4; 7 positions agree with TRBD1. Trimming cost V 2 bases and J 6 bases; bases outside gene matches: 9. Per the germline V gene, CDR1 is MGHRA and CDR2 is YSYEKL. The CDR3 length is 16 residues. The CDR3, as DNA: TGCGCCAGCAGCCAATTACCGGGACAGACCTATGAAAAACTGTTTTTT. It is translated as CASSQLPGQTYEKLFF.

The chain carries TRBV20-1 and TRBJ1-1; no definite D call. V was shortened by 1 base and J by 5 bases, with 14 bases between the two germline ends. The CDR3 runs to 14 residues. CDR1 DFQATT and CDR2 SNEGSKA come from the germline V gene (reference sequence). The CDR3 region is CSARGKGRRTEAFF. CDR3 DNA: TGCAGTGCTAGAGGCAAGGGAAGAAGGACTGAAGCTTTCTTT.

This clonotype was seen more than once but under ten times. This chain links TRBV11-2 with TRBJ2-6, with D unresolved. Trimming stripped 7 bases from V and 2 bases from J, with 24 bases between. This CDR3 comprises 19 residues. Germline V gives CDR1 SGHAT, CDR2 FQNNGV. The CDR3 DNA reads TGTGCCAGCACCCTCGCAGGTCGGCGAATCTCTCCTGGGGCCAACGTCCTGACTTTC. The encoded protein is CASTLAGRRISPGANVLTF.

Notes on this clonotype: One end of the junction does not line up with germline, which may come from a read error. The V and J genes are TRBV5-1 and TRBJ2-1; D remains ambiguous. Germline V lookup: CDR1 SGHRS, CDR2 YFSETQ. The CDR3 has 17 amino acids. In DNA, the CDR3 is TGCGCCAACAGCTTGGCCTCGGGCAGGACGCCCAATAATGAGCAGTTCTTC. The encoded protein is CANSLASGRTPNNEQFF.

The rearrangement uses TRBV6-1 and TRBJ1-6, with TRBD1 as a possible D gene (5 bases). The germline V gene encodes CDR1 MNHNS and CDR2 SASEGT. With 6 bases removed from V and 9 bases from J, the gap between germline ends came to 15 bases. CDR3 length: 14 residues. The CDR3: CASSLGGRGSPLHF. CDR3 DNA sequence: TGTGCCAGCAGCTTGGGGGGAAGAGGTTCACCCCTCCACTTT.